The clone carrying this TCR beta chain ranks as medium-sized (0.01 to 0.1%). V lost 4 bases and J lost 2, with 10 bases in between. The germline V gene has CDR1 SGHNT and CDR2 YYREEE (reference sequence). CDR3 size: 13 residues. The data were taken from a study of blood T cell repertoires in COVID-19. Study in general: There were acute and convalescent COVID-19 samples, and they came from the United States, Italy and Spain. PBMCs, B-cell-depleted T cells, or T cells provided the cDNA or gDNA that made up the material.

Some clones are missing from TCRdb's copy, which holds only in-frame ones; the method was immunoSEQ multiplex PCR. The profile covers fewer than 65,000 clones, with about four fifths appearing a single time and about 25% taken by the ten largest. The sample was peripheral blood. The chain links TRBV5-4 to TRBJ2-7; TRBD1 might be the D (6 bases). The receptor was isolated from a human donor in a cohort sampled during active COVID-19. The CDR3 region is CASSLDRTYEQYF. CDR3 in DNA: TGTGCCAGCAGCCTCGACAGGACCTACGAGCAGTACTTC.